This T cell receptor beta chain was profiled in a study of blood T cell repertoires in COVID-19. Looking at the study overall: Researchers got acute and convalescent COVID-19 samples from the United States, Italy and Spain. The analysed material was cDNA or gDNA that came from T cells, B-cell-depleted T cells, or PBMCs.

Seattle enrolled patients during active infection and tracked them longitudinally. Original processing methods: Reference gene primers were amplified, and this amplification served to estimate nucleated cell counts. Profiling relied on immunoSEQ multiplex PCR, and the TCRdb table lists in-frame clones only, not all of them. Clone size and the V and J calls come from that table; the DNA yielded D and trimming. The repertoire consists of about 93,000 clones, with about nine tenths occurring once and the leading ten covering about 4.8%. Germline V CDR1 and CDR2: SGHRS, YFSETQ. This CDR3 contains 15 residues. Unmatched junction bases numbered 4, after V lost 0 bases and J lost 6 bases.

The rearrangement uses TRBV5-1 and TRBJ1-4; 8 bases agree with TRBD1. The material sequenced was peripheral blood. The TCR comes from a man aged 60 to 69 with COVID-19, enrolled during active disease. In nucleotides, the CDR3 is TGCGCCAGCAGCTTGGGACAGGGGAGGGATGAAAAACTGTTTTTT. Its translation is CASSLGQGRDEKLFF.